The 8 T cell receptor beta chains listed next were all sequenced from one sample in a study of Graves' ophthalmopathy and Graves' hyperthyroidism. TCR beta CDR3 regions were amplified from RNA transcripts. Scientists carried out first-round RT-PCR using HTBI primers and then a second-round multiplex PCR. From the multiplex PCR reads, TCRdb called clonotypes with MiXCR, one entry per CDR3 protein. The sample carries under 800,000 distinct CDR3 sequences, over 20% recorded once. Sequencing was done on a sample of peripheral blood. Receptors originate from a woman in her late teens or twenties with stable Graves' hyperthyroidism. Some clones in this sample may be carry-over from other donors' samples.

The chain couples TRBV5-1 to TRBJ2-7; D not certain. From germline, CDR1 is SGHRS and CDR2 YFSETQ. V lost 0 bases to trimming and J lost 3 bases, with 16 bases between them. CDR3 size: 16 residues. This CDR3 reads CASSLAGGRSYYEQYF. CDR3 DNA: TGCGCCAGCAGCTTGGCCGGTGGCAGGTCCTACTACGAGCAGTACTTC. The full variable domain, its missing parts supplied by reference TRBV5-1 and TRBJ2-7, is KAGVTQTPRYLIKTRGQQVTLSCSPISGHRSVSWYQQTPGQGLQFLFEYFSETQRNKGNFPGRFSGRQFSNSRSEMNVSTLELGDSALYLCASSLAGGRSYYEQYFGPGTRLTVT.

This clonotype showed up just once. The chain recombines TRBV27 with TRBJ2-7; either TRBD1 or TRBD2 may fit D (5 bases each). Germline assignment: CDR1 MNHEY and CDR2 SMNVEV (reference sequence). V lost 7 bases and J lost 3, with 13 bases in between. CDR3 size: 13 residues. The DNA of the CDR3 is TGTGCCAGCACGGGGACCACAGACTACGAGCAGTACTTC. Its protein is CASTGTTDYEQYF.

This clonotype has more than one count but fewer than ten. V usage is TRBV6-2 or TRBV6-3 and J usage is TRBJ2-5; 7 bases agree with TRBD2. Losses at the gene ends were 8 bases for V and 2 bases for J; bases not matched to a gene: 8. CDR3 size: 14 residues. Germline loops: CDR1 MNHEY, CDR2 SVGEGT. The CDR3 DNA is TGTGCCAGCGGATCCCTAGCGGTACAAGAGACCCAGTACTTC. Protein: CASGSLAVQETQYF.

The chain is built from TRBV28 and TRBJ1-1; D gene unclear. The V gene's germline CDR1 is MDHEN and CDR2 SYDVKM. V lost 7 bases and J lost 9, with 9 bases in between. The CDR3 consists of 10 residues. CDR3 nucleotide sequence: TGTGCCAGCATAGGACGTAAAGCTTTCTTT. Protein product: CASIGRKAFF.

This clonotype was recorded many times. The chain joins TRBV6-1 to TRBJ1-1; D is ambiguous. Germline CDR1 MNHNS, CDR2 SASEGT. V shed 7 bases and J shed 7 bases, with 13 bases lying between them. CDR3 length: 12 amino acids. The CDR3 loop reads CASIGEMYEAFF. Written as DNA, the CDR3 is TGTGCCAGCATAGGAGAGATGTATGAAGCTTTCTTT.

This clonotype was detected only a few times. This chain uses TRBV5-1 with TRBJ2-2; D unclear. The CDR3 totals 14 residues. Looked up from germline, CDR1 is SGHRS and CDR2 is YFSETQ. With 1 base removed from V and 8 bases from J, the gap between germline ends came to 12 bases. The CDR3 reads CASSLWPHAGELFF. CDR3 nucleotide sequence: TGCGCCAGCAGCTTGTGGCCGCACGCTGGGGAGCTGTTTTTT.

This clonotype was seen repeatedly, ten times or more. The rearrangement uses TRBV7-6 and TRBJ2-7; 12 nucleotides match TRBD2. Germline-derived CDR1 and CDR2 are SGHVS and FNYEAQ. The CDR3 spans 15 residues. Trimming cost V 5 bases and J 3 bases; bases outside gene matches: 5. CDR3 loop: CASSQLAGGLYEQYF. The DNA for the CDR3 is TGTGCCAGCAGCCAACTAGCGGGGGGACTCTACGAGCAGTACTTC.

The chain joins TRBV2 to TRBJ2-7, with 12 nucleotides matching TRBD1. Germline-derived CDR1 and CDR2 are SNHLY and FYNNEI. The CDR3 loop spans 14 amino acids. With 5 bases clipped from V and 5 bases from J, the junction kept 4 bases outside the gene matches. The CDR3 coding sequence is TGTGCCAGCAGTTACAGGGACAGGGGGCACGAGCAGTACTTC. It yields the protein CASSYRDRGHEQYF.